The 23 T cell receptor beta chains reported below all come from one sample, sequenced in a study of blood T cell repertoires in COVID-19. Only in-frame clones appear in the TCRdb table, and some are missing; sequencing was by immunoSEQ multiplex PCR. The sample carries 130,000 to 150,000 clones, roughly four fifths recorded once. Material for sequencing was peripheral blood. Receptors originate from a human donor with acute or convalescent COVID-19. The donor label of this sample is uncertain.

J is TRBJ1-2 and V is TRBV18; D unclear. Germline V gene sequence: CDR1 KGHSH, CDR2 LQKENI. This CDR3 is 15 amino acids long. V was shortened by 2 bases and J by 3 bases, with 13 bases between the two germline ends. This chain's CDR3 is CASSPTGSYYYGYTF. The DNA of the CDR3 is TGTGCCAGCTCACCAACCGGGTCCTACTACTATGGCTACACCTTC.

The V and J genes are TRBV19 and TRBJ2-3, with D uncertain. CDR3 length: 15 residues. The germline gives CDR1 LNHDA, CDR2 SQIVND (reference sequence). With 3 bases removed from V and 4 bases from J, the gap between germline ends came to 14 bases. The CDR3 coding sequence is TGTGCCAGTAGTATCTCGGGTCAGTTGGCAGATACGCAGTATTTT. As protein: CASSISGQLADTQYF.

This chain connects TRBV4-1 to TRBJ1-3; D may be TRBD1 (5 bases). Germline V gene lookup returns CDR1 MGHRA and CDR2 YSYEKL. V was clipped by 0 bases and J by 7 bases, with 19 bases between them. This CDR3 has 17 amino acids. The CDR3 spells CASSQDVWEPRGNTIYF. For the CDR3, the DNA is TGCGCCAGCAGCCAAGATGTCTGGGAGCCGCGGGGGAACACCATATATTTT.

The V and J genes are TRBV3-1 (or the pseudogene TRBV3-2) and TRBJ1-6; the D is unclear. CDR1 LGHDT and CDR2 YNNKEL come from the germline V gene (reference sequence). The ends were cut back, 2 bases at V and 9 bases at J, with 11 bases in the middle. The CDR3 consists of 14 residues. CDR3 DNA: TGTGCCAGCAGCCAAACCTGGAGTAGTTCACCCCTCCACTTT. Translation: CASSQTWSSSPLHF.

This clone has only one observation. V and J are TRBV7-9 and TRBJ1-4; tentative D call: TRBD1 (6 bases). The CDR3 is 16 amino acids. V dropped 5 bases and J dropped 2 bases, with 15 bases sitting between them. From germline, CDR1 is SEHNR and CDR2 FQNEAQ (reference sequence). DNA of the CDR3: TGTGCCAGCAGCCCCTCCGGGGGGGCGACTAATGAAAAACTGTTTTTT. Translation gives CASSPSGGATNEKLFF.

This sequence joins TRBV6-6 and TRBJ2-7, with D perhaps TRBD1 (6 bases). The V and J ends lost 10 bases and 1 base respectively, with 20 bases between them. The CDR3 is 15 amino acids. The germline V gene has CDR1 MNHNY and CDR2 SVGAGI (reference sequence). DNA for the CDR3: TGTGCCACGGCGGCTTCGACGACAGGATCCTACGAGCAGTACTTC. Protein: CATAASTTGSYEQYF.

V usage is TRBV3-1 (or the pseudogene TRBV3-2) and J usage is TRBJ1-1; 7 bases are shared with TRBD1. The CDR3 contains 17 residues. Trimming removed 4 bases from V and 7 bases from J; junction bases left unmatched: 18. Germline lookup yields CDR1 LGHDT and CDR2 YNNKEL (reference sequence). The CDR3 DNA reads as TGTGCCAGCAGCCGGGGAAACTTGGACAGGCGGCGCTTTGAAGCTTTCTTT. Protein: CASSRGNLDRRRFEAFF.

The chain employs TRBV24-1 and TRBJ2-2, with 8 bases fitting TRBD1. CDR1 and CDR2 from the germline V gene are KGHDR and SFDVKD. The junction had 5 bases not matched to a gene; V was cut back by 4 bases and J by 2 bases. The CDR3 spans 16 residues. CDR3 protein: CATSDGQGSNTGELFF. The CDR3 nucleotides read TGTGCCACCAGTGACGGACAGGGAAGTAACACCGGGGAGCTGTTTTTT.

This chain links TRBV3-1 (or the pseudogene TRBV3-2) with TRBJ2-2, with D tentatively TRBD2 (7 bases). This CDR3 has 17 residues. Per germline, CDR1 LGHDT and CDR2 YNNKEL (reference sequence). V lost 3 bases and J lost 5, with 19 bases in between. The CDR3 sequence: CASSHRKGGFGTGELFF. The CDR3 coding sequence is TGTGCCAGCAGCCACAGAAAGGGGGGGTTTGGGACCGGGGAGCTGTTTTTT.

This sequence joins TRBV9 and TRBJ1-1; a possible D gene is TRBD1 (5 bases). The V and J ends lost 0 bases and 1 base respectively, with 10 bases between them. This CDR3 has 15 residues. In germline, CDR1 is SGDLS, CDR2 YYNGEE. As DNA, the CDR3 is TGTGCCAGCAGCGTAGTCCCCCAGGGGAACACTGAAGCTTTCTTT. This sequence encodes CASSVVPQGNTEAFF.

The DNA of the CDR3 is TGTGCCAGCAGCCCCGGGACAGGGTCTTTCTACGAGCAGTACTTC. This codes for CASSPGTGSFYEQYF. The V call is TRBV7-9, the J call TRBJ2-7, with TRBD1 matching over 9 bases. The germline V gene encodes CDR1 SEHNR and CDR2 FQNEAQ (reference sequence). The V and J ends lost 5 bases and 3 bases, in that order; junction bases with no gene match: 8. CDR3 length: 15 residues.

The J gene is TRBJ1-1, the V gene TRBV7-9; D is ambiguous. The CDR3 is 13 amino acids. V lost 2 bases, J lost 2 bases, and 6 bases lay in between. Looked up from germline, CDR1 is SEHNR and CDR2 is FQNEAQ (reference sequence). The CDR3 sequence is CASSLSGNTEAFF. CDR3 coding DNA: TGTGCCAGCAGCTTATCAGGTAACACTGAAGCTTTCTTT.

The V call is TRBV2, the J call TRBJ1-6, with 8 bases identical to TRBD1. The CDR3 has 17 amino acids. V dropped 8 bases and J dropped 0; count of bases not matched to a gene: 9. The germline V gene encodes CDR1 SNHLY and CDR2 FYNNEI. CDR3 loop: CASELNRGSSYNSPLHF. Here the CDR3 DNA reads TGTGCCAGCGAACTAAACAGGGGGAGCTCCTATAATTCACCCCTCCACTTT.

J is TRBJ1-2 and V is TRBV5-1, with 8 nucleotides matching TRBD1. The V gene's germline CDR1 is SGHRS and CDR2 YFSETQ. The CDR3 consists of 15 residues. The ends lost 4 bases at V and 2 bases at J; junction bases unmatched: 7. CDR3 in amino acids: CASSPVGQGNYGYTF. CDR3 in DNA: TGCGCCAGCAGCCCGGTCGGACAGGGAAACTATGGCTACACCTTC.

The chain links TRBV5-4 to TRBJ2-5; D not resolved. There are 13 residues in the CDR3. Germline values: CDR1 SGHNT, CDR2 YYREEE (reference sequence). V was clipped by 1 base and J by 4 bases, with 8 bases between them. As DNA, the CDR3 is TGTGCCAGCAGCTTGCAGTTATCAGAGACCCAGTACTTC. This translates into CASSLQLSETQYF. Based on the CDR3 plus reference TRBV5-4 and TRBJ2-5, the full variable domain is ETGVTQSPTHLIKTRGQQVTLRCSSQSGHNTVSWYQQALGQGPQFIFQYYREEENGRGNFPPRFSGLQFPNYSSELNVNALELDDSALYLCASSLQLSETQYFGPGTRLLVL.

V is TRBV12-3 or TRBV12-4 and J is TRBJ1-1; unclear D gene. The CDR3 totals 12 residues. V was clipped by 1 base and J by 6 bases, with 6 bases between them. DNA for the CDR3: TGTGCCAGCAGTTTAGGCCTAGCTGAAGCTTTCTTT. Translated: CASSLGLAEAFF.

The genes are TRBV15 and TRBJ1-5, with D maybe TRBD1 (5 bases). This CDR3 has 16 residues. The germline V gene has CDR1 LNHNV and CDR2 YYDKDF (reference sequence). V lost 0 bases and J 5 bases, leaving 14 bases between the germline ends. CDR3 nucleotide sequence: TGTGCCACCAGCAGAGATCTGTCAGGGTGGGATCAGCCCCAGCATTTT. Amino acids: CATSRDLSGWDQPQHF.

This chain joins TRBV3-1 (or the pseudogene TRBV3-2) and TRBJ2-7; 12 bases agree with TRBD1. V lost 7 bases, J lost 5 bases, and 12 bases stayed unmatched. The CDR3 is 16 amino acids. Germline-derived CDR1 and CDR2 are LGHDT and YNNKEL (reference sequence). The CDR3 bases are TGTGCCAGCACCTCAAGAGGGACAGGGGGCTTGAACGAGCAGTACTTC. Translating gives CASTSRGTGGLNEQYF.

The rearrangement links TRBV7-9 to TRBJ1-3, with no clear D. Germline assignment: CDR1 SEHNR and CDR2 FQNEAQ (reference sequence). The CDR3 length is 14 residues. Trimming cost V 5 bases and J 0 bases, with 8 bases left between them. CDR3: CASSLDTSGNTIYF. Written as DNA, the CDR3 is TGTGCCAGCAGCCTCGACACCTCTGGAAACACCATATATTTT. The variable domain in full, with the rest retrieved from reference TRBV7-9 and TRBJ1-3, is DTGVSQNPRHKITKRGQNVTFRCDPISEHNRLYWYRQTLGQGPEFLTYFQNEAQLEKSRLLSDRFSAERPKGSFSTLEIQRTEQGDSAMYLCASSLDTSGNTIYFGEGSWLTVV.

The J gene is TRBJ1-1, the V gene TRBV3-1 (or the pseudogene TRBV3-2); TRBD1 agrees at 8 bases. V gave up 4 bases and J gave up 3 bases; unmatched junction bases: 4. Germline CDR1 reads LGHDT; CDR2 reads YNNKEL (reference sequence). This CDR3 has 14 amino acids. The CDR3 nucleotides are TGTGCCAGCAGCCCAGCCAGGGGGCACACTGAAGCTTTCTTT. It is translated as CASSPARGHTEAFF.

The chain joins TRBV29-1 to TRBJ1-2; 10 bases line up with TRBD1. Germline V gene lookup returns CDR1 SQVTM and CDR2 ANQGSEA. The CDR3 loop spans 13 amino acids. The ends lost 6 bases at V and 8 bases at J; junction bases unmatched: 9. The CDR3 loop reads CSVSHGQGVGYTF. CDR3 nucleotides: TGCAGCGTCTCCCATGGACAGGGGGTAGGCTACACCTTC.

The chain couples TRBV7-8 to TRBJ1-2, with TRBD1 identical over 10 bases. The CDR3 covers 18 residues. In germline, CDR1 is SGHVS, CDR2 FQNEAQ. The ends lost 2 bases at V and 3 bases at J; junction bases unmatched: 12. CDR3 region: CASSLKLGTGQGHYGYTF. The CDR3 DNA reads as TGTGCCAGCAGCTTAAAGTTAGGCACGGGACAGGGGCACTATGGCTACACCTTC.

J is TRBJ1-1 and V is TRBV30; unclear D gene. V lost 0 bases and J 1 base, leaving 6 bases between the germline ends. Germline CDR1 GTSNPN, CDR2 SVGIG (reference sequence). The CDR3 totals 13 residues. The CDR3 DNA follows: TGTGCCTGGAGTGTAAATAGGAACACTGAAGCTTTCTTT. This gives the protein CAWSVNRNTEAFF.